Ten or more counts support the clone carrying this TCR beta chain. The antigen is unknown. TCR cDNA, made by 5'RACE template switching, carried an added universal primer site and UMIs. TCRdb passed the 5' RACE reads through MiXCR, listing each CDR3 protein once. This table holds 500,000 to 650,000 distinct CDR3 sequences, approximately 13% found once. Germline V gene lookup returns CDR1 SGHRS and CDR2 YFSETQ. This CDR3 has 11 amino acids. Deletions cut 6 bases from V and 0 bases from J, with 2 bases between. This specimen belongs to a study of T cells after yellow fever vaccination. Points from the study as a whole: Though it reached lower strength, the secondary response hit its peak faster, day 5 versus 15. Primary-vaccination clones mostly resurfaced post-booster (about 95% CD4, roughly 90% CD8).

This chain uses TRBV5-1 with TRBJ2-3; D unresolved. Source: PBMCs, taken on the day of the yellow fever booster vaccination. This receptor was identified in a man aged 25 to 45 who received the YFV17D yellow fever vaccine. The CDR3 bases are TGCGCCAGCACCAGCACAGATACGCAGTATTTT. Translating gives CASTSTDTQYF.